These 27 T cell receptor beta chains were all obtained from the same sample, sequenced in a study of T cell responses to AZD1222 COVID-19 vaccine. Some clones are missing from TCRdb's copy, which holds only in-frame ones; the method was immunoSEQ multiplex PCR. The top ten clones hold around 1.2% of a sample with approximately 150,000 clones, roughly 90% of them seen once. The source was peripheral blood, collected 28 days after the second AZD1222 dose. The receptors derive from an adult who received the AZD1222 COVID-19 vaccine.

The rearrangement uses TRBV5-1 and TRBJ2-3; no clear D gene. Germline CDR1 reads SGHRS; CDR2 reads YFSETQ. The CDR3 sequence is 13 residues long. The V gene lost 4 bases and the J gene lost 2 bases, with 8 bases spanning the gap. CDR3 DNA: TGCGCCAGCAGCAACACCCCCACAGATACGCAGTATTTT. Residues: CASSNTPTDTQYF.

V gene TRBV27 combines with J gene TRBJ2-1; D is ambiguous. CDR3 size: 12 residues. CDR1 is MNHEY, CDR2 SMNVEV, per germline (reference sequence). V was shortened by 2 bases and J by 9 bases, with 8 bases between the two germline ends. The CDR3 nucleotides are TGTGCCAGCAGTTTAAGTCTGAGTGAGCAGTTCTTC. The encoded protein is CASSLSLSEQFF.

This clone appeared once. The CDR3 region is CASNQGAKNIQYF. CDR3 DNA sequence: TGTGCCAGTAATCAGGGTGCCAAAAACATTCAGTACTTC. The V call is TRBV19, the J call TRBJ2-4; possible D gene TRBD1, 5 bases. This CDR3 has 13 amino acids. Trimming left V 7 bases short and J 1 base short, with 8 bases between. Germline V gives CDR1 LNHDA, CDR2 SQIVND (reference sequence).

This chain links TRBV19 with TRBJ1-3; D might be TRBD1 (5 bases). V was pared by 1 base and J by 2 bases, with 12 bases between. Germline CDR1 reads LNHDA; CDR2 reads SQIVND (reference sequence). The CDR3 consists of 16 residues. CDR3 protein: CASSIAQGLPGNTIYF. CDR3 coding DNA: TGTGCCAGTAGTATAGCGCAGGGACTACCTGGAAACACCATATATTTT. Full variable domain (outside the CDR3, taken from reference TRBV19 and TRBJ1-3): DGGITQSPKYLFRKEGQNVTLSCEQNLNHDAMYWYRQDPGQGLRLIYYSQIVNDFQKGDIAEGYSVSREKKESFPLTVTSAQKNPTAFYLCASSIAQGLPGNTIYFGEGSWLTVV.

The rearrangement uses TRBV19 and TRBJ1-5; 11 nucleotides line up with TRBD1. Trimming removed 6 bases from V and 4 bases from J; junction bases left unmatched: 14. The germline gives CDR1 LNHDA, CDR2 SQIVND (reference sequence). The CDR3 covers 18 residues. The CDR3 spells CASRTGTGGSWWNQPQHF. For the CDR3, the DNA is TGTGCCAGTAGGACCGGGACAGGGGGGAGTTGGTGGAATCAGCCCCAGCATTTT. Looking up the rest from reference TRBV19 and TRBJ1-5 gives the full variable domain: DGGITQSPKYLFRKEGQNVTLSCEQNLNHDAMYWYRQDPGQGLRLIYYSQIVNDFQKGDIAEGYSVSREKKESFPLTVTSAQKNPTAFYLCASRTGTGGSWWNQPQHFGDGTRLSIL.

The V gene is TRBV4-3, the J gene TRBJ2-5, with 7 bases lining up with TRBD2. The CDR3 has 17 residues. With V trimmed by 1 base and J by 5 bases, 13 bases remained unmatched. CDR1 is LGHNA, CDR2 YSLEER, per germline. In DNA, the CDR3 is TGCGCCAGCAGCCAAGGGCTGGGGGGGGGTGGATTCGAGACCCAGTACTTC. Its protein is CASSQGLGGGGFETQYF.

The chain uses TRBV7-2 and TRBJ2-1, with TRBD2 identical over 13 bases. V lost 5 bases to trimming and J lost 6 bases; unmatched junction nucleotides: 10. The germline gives CDR1 SGHTA, CDR2 FQGNSA. The CDR3 extends over 17 amino acids. The DNA for the CDR3 is TGTGCCAGCAGCCTACAATCGAGGACTAGCGGGAGCAATGAGCAGTTCTTC. This translates into CASSLQSRTSGSNEQFF.

The rearrangement links TRBV6-5 to TRBJ1-1, with 9 bases aligning to TRBD1. Germline lookup yields CDR1 MNHEY and CDR2 SVGAGI. Trimming cost V 6 bases and J 3 bases; bases outside gene matches: 2. This CDR3 has 13 residues. The CDR3 sequence: CASSGQGHTEAFF. The CDR3 DNA sequence: TGTGCCAGCAGCGGACAGGGGCACACTGAAGCTTTCTTT.

V is TRBV7-6 and J is TRBJ1-6, with D perhaps TRBD1 (5 bases). The CDR3 covers 16 residues. The germline gives CDR1 SGHVS, CDR2 FNYEAQ. V was cut by 2 bases and J by 9 bases, with 17 bases left in between. Here the CDR3 reads CASSLFAEGLSSPLHF. The DNA for the CDR3 is TGTGCCAGCAGCTTATTTGCCGAGGGGTTAAGTTCACCCCTCCACTTT.

The genes are TRBV9 and TRBJ2-7; D not certain. The germline V gene encodes CDR1 SGDLS and CDR2 YYNGEE. V lost 3 bases to trimming and J lost 4 bases, with 11 bases between them. This CDR3 has 13 residues. The CDR3 loop is CASSGTPGYEQYF. The DNA of the CDR3 is TGTGCCAGCAGCGGTACCCCCGGTTACGAGCAGTACTTC.

This CDR3 reads CAPVKGGRGELFF. The CDR3 DNA reads TGTGCCCCCGTGAAGGGGGGTCGCGGGGAGCTGTTTTTT. The gene calls are TRBV7-9 and TRBJ2-2; TRBD1 or TRBD2 may be the D gene (6 bases each). Germline CDR1 is SEHNR and CDR2 is FQNEAQ (reference sequence). This CDR3 spans 13 amino acids. The germline V and J ends were trimmed by 11 bases and 7 bases, with 17 bases remaining between them.

The chain is built from TRBV5-4 and TRBJ2-3, with 11 bases lining up with TRBD2. The germline V gene has CDR1 SGHNT and CDR2 YYREEE (reference sequence). The CDR3 loop spans 16 amino acids. V lost 4 bases to trimming and J lost 1 base; unmatched junction nucleotides: 5. Written as DNA, the CDR3 is TGTGCCAGCAGCCCCAAACTAGCGGGGGGCACAGATACGCAGTATTTT. Translated: CASSPKLAGGTDTQYF.

The V and J genes are TRBV15 and TRBJ1-4; a possible D gene is TRBD1 (5 bases). CDR3 size: 15 residues. Between the trimmed V and J ends, which lost 4 bases and 13 bases, there was a span of 22 bases. CDR1 LNHNV and CDR2 YYDKDF come from the germline V gene (reference sequence). For the CDR3, the DNA is TGTGCCACCAGCACCTCCGTAAGGGGACCTGGCGGACTGTTTTTT. It is translated as CATSTSVRGPGGLFF.

The V call is TRBV19, the J call TRBJ1-4; D is unresolved. From germline, CDR1 is LNHDA and CDR2 SQIVND (reference sequence). The CDR3 length is 13 residues. With 8 bases removed from V and 3 bases from J, the gap between germline ends came to 10 bases. CDR3 residues: CASGDEANEKLFF. The CDR3 DNA follows: TGTGCCAGTGGAGACGAGGCTAATGAAAAACTGTTTTTT.

The V call is TRBV4-2, the J call TRBJ1-2; 8 positions agree with TRBD1. Looked up from germline, CDR1 is LGHNA and CDR2 is YNFKEQ. The CDR3 has 17 residues. Trimming removed 4 bases from V and 4 bases from J; junction bases left unmatched: 14. CDR3 sequence: CASSPRQGRSPGYGYTF. Written as DNA, the CDR3 is TGTGCCAGCAGCCCGCGACAGGGGCGCTCCCCGGGCTATGGCTACACCTTC.

V usage is TRBV4-2 and J usage is TRBJ1-1; TRBD1 matches 7 bases. The V gene's germline CDR1 is LGHNA and CDR2 YNFKEQ. Trimming removed 2 bases from V and 1 base from J; junction bases left unmatched: 1. This CDR3 region has 14 residues. Written as DNA, the CDR3 is TGTGCCAGCAGCCAATGGACAGGGAACACTGAAGCTTTCTTT. The encoded protein is CASSQWTGNTEAFF.

This clone was seen a handful of times. V and J are TRBV4-1 and TRBJ2-2; the D is unclear. V shed 4 bases and J shed 0 bases, with 6 bases lying between them. Germline V gene lookup returns CDR1 MGHRA and CDR2 YSYEKL. CDR3 size: 14 residues. The CDR3, as DNA: TGCGCCAGCAGCCTCCAATCGAACACCGGGGAGCTGTTTTTT. Translation: CASSLQSNTGELFF.

This chain links TRBV4-1 with TRBJ2-1; 7 bases align to TRBD1. CDR3 length: 17 amino acids. The V gene end was trimmed by 3 bases and the J gene end by 6 bases; junction bases not matched to a gene: 14. Germline V gene lookup returns CDR1 MGHRA and CDR2 YSYEKL. The CDR3 sequence: CASSQTRQGERGNEQFF. The CDR3 DNA is TGCGCCAGCAGCCAGACCCGACAGGGTGAGAGGGGCAATGAGCAGTTCTTC.

The chain recombines TRBV18 with TRBJ1-1; 11 positions agree with TRBD1. The V and J ends lost 6 bases and 1 base, in that order; junction bases with no gene match: 10. There are 17 residues in the CDR3. Germline loops: CDR1 KGHSH, CDR2 LQKENI. The CDR3 spells CASSPRTGGAKNTEAFF. In DNA, the CDR3 is TGTGCCAGCTCCCCTAGGACAGGGGGCGCGAAGAACACTGAAGCTTTCTTT.

J is TRBJ1-4 and V is TRBV5-4, with 9 bases lining up with TRBD1. This CDR3 spans 14 amino acids. V was clipped by 4 bases and J by 8 bases; unmatched bases: 6. CDR1 and CDR2 (germline): SGHNT, YYREEE (reference sequence). The DNA of the CDR3 is TGTGCCAGCAGCAAGGGACAGGGTTACGAAAAACTGTTTTTT. Its protein is CASSKGQGYEKLFF. The complete variable domain, with remaining parts taken from reference TRBV5-4 and TRBJ1-4, reads ETGVTQSPTHLIKTRGQQVTLRCSSQSGHNTVSWYQQALGQGPQFIFQYYREEENGRGNFPPRFSGLQFPNYSSELNVNALELDDSALYLCASSKGQGYEKLFFGSGTQLSVL.

The CDR3 sequence is CASSRQGAYEQYF. CDR3 DNA sequence: TGTGCCAGCAGTCGGCAGGGCGCATACGAGCAGTACTTC. The chain uses TRBV2 and TRBJ2-7, with a weak D call TRBD1 (5 bases). This CDR3 has 13 residues. V was cut by 5 bases and J by 4 bases, with 12 bases left in between. The germline V gene encodes CDR1 SNHLY and CDR2 FYNNEI.

The chain has TRBV6-5 and TRBJ2-1, with TRBD2 matching over 11 bases. Germline V lookup: CDR1 MNHEY, CDR2 SVGAGI. The CDR3 length is 15 residues. V trimming: 7 bases; J trimming: 2 bases; junction bases outside the gene matches: 4. CDR3 DNA: TGTGCCAGCATCCTGACTAGCGGGACCTACAATGAGCAGTTCTTC. Translated: CASILTSGTYNEQFF.

The chain employs TRBV6-5 and TRBJ1-1, with 8 bases lining up with TRBD1. This CDR3 spans 13 amino acids. With 8 bases clipped from V and 4 bases from J, the junction kept 6 bases outside the gene matches. Germline assignment: CDR1 MNHEY and CDR2 SVGAGI. The CDR3 here is CASARQGTTEAFF. CDR3 sequence (DNA): TGTGCCAGCGCCCGACAGGGGACCACTGAAGCTTTCTTT.

The rearrangement joins TRBV10-3 to TRBJ1-2; no firm D call. Trimming removed 2 bases at V and 2 bases at J, with 9 bases between. Germline V CDR1 and CDR2: ENHRY, SYGVKD. CDR3 length: 14 residues. The CDR3 nucleotides are TGTGCCATCAGTGAGGGGGATACCAACTATGGCTACACCTTC. Its translation: CAISEGDTNYGYTF.

J is TRBJ2-5 and V is TRBV11-2; tentative D call: TRBD2 (6 bases). V lost 5 bases to trimming and J lost 5 bases, with 15 bases between them. Germline-derived CDR1 and CDR2 are SGHAT and FQNNGV. The CDR3 length is 14 residues. As DNA, the CDR3 is TGTGCCAGCAGCCGGGACTCCTACCCGGAGACCCAGTACTTC. Translated, it gives CASSRDSYPETQYF.

The chain links TRBV7-2 to TRBJ1-2, with 7 bases matching TRBD1. Germline CDR1 is SGHTA and CDR2 is FQGNSA. The CDR3 has 14 amino acids. Losses at the gene ends were 5 bases for V and 5 bases for J; bases not matched to a gene: 8. For the CDR3, the DNA is TGTGCCAGCAGCAATGACAGGGCTGTATATGGCTACACCTTC. This gives the protein CASSNDRAVYGYTF.

The chain couples TRBV29-1 to TRBJ2-5; a weak D match, TRBD1 (5 bases). The germline V gene has CDR1 SQVTM and CDR2 ANQGSEA. Trimming cost V 8 bases and J 4 bases, with 17 bases left between them. This CDR3 has 13 residues. Here the CDR3 reads CSYAPTGSETQYF. In DNA, the CDR3 is TGCAGCTACGCTCCCACAGGATCAGAGACCCAGTACTTC.